The 9 T cell receptor beta chains below were found in one sample sequenced in a study of beta chain features in type 1 diabetes (dated by TCRdb to about 2018). Receptor amplification or capture employed the immunoSEQ multiplex PCR assay. The High Capacity cDNA Reverse Transcription Kit was used to reverse transcribe all of the isolated RNA, meaning that expressed TCRB transcripts were what got sequenced. Drawn from immuneACCESS, this table holds only the in-frame rearrangements with V and J called that TCRdb kept. Clones are partly lost; checked studies trace under half to an unresolved V gene and leave the rest unexplained. The sample contains under 450,000 clones, around 14% of them found a single time. Of the sample, about 0.04% falls within the top ten clones. Source material: naive CD4+ T cells from blood. The meaning of the sample's cell subset or site label: true naive CD4+ T cells. The receptors were gathered from a man aged 30 to 45 in good health.

The chain combines TRBV7-3 with TRBJ2-1, with D tentatively TRBD1 (5 bases). The V gene's germline CDR1 is SGHTA and CDR2 FQGTGA. The CDR3 has 13 residues. The V gene lost 3 bases and the J gene lost 9 bases, with 12 bases spanning the gap. In DNA form, the CDR3 reads TGTGCCAGCAGCTTGAACGCGCAGGGTGAGCAGTTCTTC. Its protein is CASSLNAQGEQFF. Full variable domain (remainder filled in from reference TRBV7-3 and TRBJ2-1): GAGVSQTPSNKVTEKGKYVELRCDPISGHTALYWYRQSLGQGPEFLIYFQGTGAADDSGLPNDRFFAVRPEGSVSTLKIQRTERGDSAVYLCASSLNAQGEQFFGPGTRLTVL.

This clone was detected only a few times. The chain has TRBV19 and TRBJ2-3; 9 bases align to TRBD2. J gave up 2 bases and V 4 bases, and 1 base lay outside the gene matches. There are 14 residues in the CDR3. Germline loops: CDR1 LNHDA, CDR2 SQIVND (reference sequence). The CDR3 DNA reads as TGTGCCAGTAGTAGCGGGAGGGTCACAGATACGCAGTATTTT. Translated: CASSSGRVTDTQYF.

V gene TRBV7-2 combines with J gene TRBJ2-3; 8 bases fit TRBD2. CDR3 length: 14 residues. V dropped 7 bases and J dropped 2; count of bases not matched to a gene: 5. Germline CDR1 reads SGHTA; CDR2 reads FQGNSA. This chain's CDR3 is CASTLGGATDTQYF. The CDR3 DNA sequence: TGTGCCAGCACACTCGGGGGGGCCACAGATACGCAGTATTTT.

This clone was picked up a small number of times. The chain is built from TRBV30 and TRBJ2-7; D is possibly TRBD1 (5 bases). The germline V gene has CDR1 GTSNPN and CDR2 SVGIG (reference sequence). Trimming cost V 1 base and J 7 bases, with 8 bases left between them. The CDR3 spans 11 residues. In DNA form, the CDR3 reads TGTGCCTGGAGTGAGGGGATTGAGCAGTACGTC. Its protein is CAWSEGIEQYV.

The chain joins TRBV5-1 to TRBJ2-1; 11 nucleotides line up with TRBD1. Germline-derived CDR1 and CDR2 are SGHRS and YFSETQ. The trim removed 3 bases at V and 10 bases at J, leaving 6 bases unmatched. The CDR3 is made up of 14 amino acids. The CDR3 region is CASSSRTGGNEQFF. The CDR3 DNA is TGCGCCAGCAGCTCAAGGACAGGGGGCAACGAGCAGTTCTTC.

The chain links TRBV15 to TRBJ2-7, with D perhaps assigned TRBD1 or TRBD2 (6 bases each). CDR3 length: 15 residues. Germline V gene lookup returns CDR1 LNHNV and CDR2 YYDKDF (reference sequence). V lost 1 base to trimming and J lost 0 bases, with 10 bases between them. CDR3 loop: CATSRAGGGSYEQYV. DNA for the CDR3: TGTGCCACCAGCAGAGCCGGGGGCGGCTCCTACGAGCAGTACGTC.

The chain combines TRBV10-3 with TRBJ2-3; TRBD2 matches 9 bases. The CDR3 has 14 amino acids. Trimming removed 5 bases from V and 5 bases from J; junction bases left unmatched: 5. CDR1 and CDR2 (germline): ENHRY, SYGVKD. CDR3 bases: TGTGCCATCAGTCATAGCGGGGGAGTAGATACGCAGTATTTT. Residues: CAISHSGGVDTQYF.

This clone has more than one count but fewer than ten. The genes are TRBV29-1 and TRBJ2-7, with a possible D match to TRBD2 (5 bases). V was cut by 7 bases and J by 6 bases, with 19 bases left in between. The CDR3 extends over 13 amino acids. From germline, CDR1 is SQVTM and CDR2 ANQGSEA. CDR3 in amino acids: CSDRGRRGCEQYV. CDR3 DNA sequence: TGCAGCGACCGAGGGCGGCGAGGCTGCGAGCAGTACGTC.

This chain connects TRBV4-3 to TRBJ1-5, with 11 bases lining up with TRBD1. V was clipped by 4 bases and J by 5 bases; unmatched bases: 4. Germline CDR1 LGHNA, CDR2 YSLEER. The CDR3 consists of 15 residues. The CDR3 sequence: CASSPRGQGDQPQHF. The CDR3 DNA reads as TGCGCCAGCAGCCCCCGGGGACAGGGGGATCAGCCCCAGCATTTT.